This TCR beta chain was captured by sequencing in a study of blood T cell repertoires in COVID-19. Study context: Samples taken during acute and convalescent COVID-19 were collected in the United States, Italy and Spain. T cells, B-cell-depleted T cells, or PBMCs supplied cDNA or gDNA.

Per the authors' pipeline: Amplification with reference gene primers provided the estimates of nucleated cell counts. Measured with immunoSEQ multiplex PCR; TCRdb has only the in-frame clones, and not every one. V and J calls and clone size are given by that table; D and trimming were obtained from the DNA. The sample has roughly 230,000 clones, about 83% seen once. The germline V gene encodes CDR1 SGDLS and CDR2 YYNGEE. The CDR3 contains 15 residues. J was trimmed by 7 bases and V by 4 bases; bases with no gene match: 13. This sequence originates from a man aged 50 to 60 with acute or convalescent COVID-19. The V and J genes are TRBV9 and TRBJ1-2, with TRBD1 identical over 7 bases. The sequencing input was peripheral blood. CDR3 in amino acids: CASSFSDREFSGYTF. The CDR3 DNA is TGTGCCAGCAGCTTTAGCGACAGGGAGTTTAGTGGCTACACCTTC.